This is a list of T cell receptor beta chains from one sample in a study of blood T cell repertoires in COVID-19. The method was immunoSEQ multiplex PCR; TCRdb's version includes in-frame clones alone and lacks a portion of them. The sample consists of about 410,000 clones, about 88% of them appearing once. The sample was peripheral blood. These receptors all come from a middle-aged woman with COVID-19, enrolled during active disease. Each CDR3 is given with its conserved first and last residue. D genes are given only for firm matches. The size entry is marked missing in some rows and otherwise reads once, few, many or a size class.

>NA|NA|TRBJ2-7|TRBV7-2
CASSKRASALSGEQYF
TGTGCCAGCAGCAAGAGGGCTAGCGCCCTCTCGGGTGAGCAGTACTTC
>NA|NA|TRBJ2-7|TRBV6-6
CASTDPSSYEQYF
TGTGCCAGCACAGACCCTAGCTCCTACGAGCAGTACTTC
>NA|TRBD1|TRBJ1-2|TRBV19
CASSIDPGQATKRRGYTF
TGTGCCAGTAGTATAGACCCCGGACAGGCCACCAAGCGGCGTGGCTACACCTTC
>NA|NA|TRBJ2-7|TRBV27
CASSQDGLISWNEQYF
TGTGCCAGCAGCCAGGATGGGTTAATCTCGTGGAACGAGCAGTACTTC
>NA|NA|TRBJ2-2|TRBV5-1
CASSLNTRGGTGELFF
TGCGCCAGCAGCTTGAATACGCGGGGTGGCACCGGGGAGCTGTTTTTT
>NA|TRBD1|TRBJ1-2|TRBV9
CASSGTGTVYGYTF
TGTGCCAGCAGCGGAACCGGGACAGTCTATGGCTACACCTTC
>NA|TRBD2|TRBJ2-3|TRBV7-6
CASSGWREGSDTQYF
TGTGCCAGCAGCGGATGGCGGGAGGGCTCAGATACGCAGTATTTT
>NA|NA|TRBJ2-1|TRBV5-8
CASSSLSSNNEQFF
TGTGCCAGCAGCTCCCTTAGTAGTAACAATGAGCAGTTCTTC
>NA|NA|TRBJ1-1|TRBV6-5
CASMVQSNTEAFF
TGTGCCAGCATGGTCCAGTCGAACACTGAAGCTTTCTTT
>NA|NA|TRBJ2-1|TRBV5-1
CASSTDIYNEQFF
TGCGCCAGCAGCACGGACATTTACAATGAGCAGTTCTTC
>NA|TRBD1|TRBJ1-2|TRBV3-1/TRBV3-2
CASSPQGATGYTF
TGTGCCAGCAGCCCCCAGGGGGCGACGGGCTACACCTTC
>once|NA|TRBJ2-1|TRBV13
CASSLAWGDNEQFF
TGTGCCAGCAGCTTAGCATGGGGAGACAATGAGCAGTTCTTC
>NA|TRBD1|TRBJ1-4|TRBV5-1
CASSRQDRNEKLFF
TGCGCCAGCAGCCGCCAGGACAGGAATGAAAAACTGTTTTTT
>NA|NA|TRBJ2-1|TRBV7-8
CASSLDYYNEQFF
TGTGCCAGCAGCTTAGATTATTACAATGAGCAGTTCTTC
>NA|NA|TRBJ1-6|TRBV6-6
CASSYGGWQANSPLHF
TGTGCCAGCAGTTACGGGGGGTGGCAGGCTAATTCACCCCTCCACTTT
>once|TRBD1|TRBJ1-3|TRBV29-1
CSARTGGNTIYF
TGCAGCGCACGGACAGGCGGAAACACCATATATTTT
>NA|TRBD1|TRBJ1-6|TRBV18
CASSPSGQGLNNSPLHF
TGTGCCAGCTCACCTTCGGGACAGGGCTTGAATAATTCACCCCTCCACTTT
>NA|TRBD1|TRBJ1-2|TRBV30
CAWRRGQGNYGYTF
TGTGCCTGGAGGAGGGGGCAGGGTAACTATGGCTACACCTTC
>NA|TRBD1|TRBJ1-4|TRBV5-1
CASSVTGSNEKLFF
TGCGCCAGCAGCGTGACAGGGTCAAATGAAAAACTGTTTTTT
>NA|NA|TRBJ2-1|TRBV7-2
CASILKTGSSYNEQFF
TGTGCCAGCATCCTAAAAACAGGGAGCTCCTACAATGAGCAGTTCTTC
>NA|NA|TRBJ1-4|TRBV28
CASRYRAWPVNEKLFF
TGTGCCAGCAGATACAGGGCCTGGCCGGTAAATGAAAAACTGTTTTTT
>NA|TRBD1|TRBJ1-2|TRBV5-4
CASSPDRNYGYTF
TGTGCCAGCAGCCCGGACAGGAACTATGGCTACACCTTC
>NA|NA|TRBJ1-6|TRBV19
CASSPDPGGLLNSPLHF
TGTGCCAGTAGTCCGGACCCCGGAGGGCTTTTGAATTCACCCCTCCACTTT
>NA|NA|TRBJ1-6|TRBV4-1
CASSQDLDTLRGNSPLHF
TGCGCCAGCAGCCAAGATTTAGACACACTAAGGGGTAATTCACCCCTCCACTTT
>NA|NA|TRBJ2-7|TRBV11-2
CASSLVSAFGAEQYF
TGTGCCAGCAGCTTGGTTTCTGCTTTTGGGGCCGAGCAGTACTTC
>NA|NA|TRBJ2-7|TRBV7-2
CASSLASGNRLYEQYF
TGTGCCAGCAGCTTAGCGTCAGGGAACAGGCTCTACGAGCAGTACTTC
>NA|NA|TRBJ1-2|TRBV19
CASGLTGSRYGYTF
TGTGCCAGTGGCCTGACAGGTTCCCGCTATGGCTACACCTTC
>NA|NA|TRBJ1-2|TRBV6-4
CASSPDRTIYGYTF
TGTGCCAGCAGTCCCGACAGGACCATCTATGGCTACACCTTC
>once|NA|TRBJ2-1|TRBV11-3
CASSLRDNEQFF
TGTGCCAGCAGCCTAAGAGACAATGAGCAGTTCTTC
>few|NA|TRBJ2-3|TRBV9
CASSDAAGAGTDTQYF
TGTGCCAGCAGCGATGCGGCCGGTGCGGGCACAGATACGCAGTATTTT
>NA|TRBD1|TRBJ1-5|TRBV18
CASSPGTVNQPQHF
TGTGCCAGCTCACCTGGGACAGTCAATCAGCCCCAGCATTTT
>NA|NA|TRBJ1-1|TRBV6-2/TRBV6-3
CASSYSTGINTEAFF
TGTGCCAGCAGTTACTCTACGGGGATCAACACTGAAGCTTTCTTT
>NA|TRBD1|TRBJ2-7|TRBV28
CASSHSGTGGDEQYF
TGTGCCAGCAGCCATTCCGGGACAGGGGGTGACGAGCAGTACTTC
>NA|NA|TRBJ1-2|TRBV4-3
CASSQERQGTNYGYTF
TGCGCCAGCAGCCAAGAACGGCAGGGCACCAACTATGGCTACACCTTC
>NA|TRBD1|TRBJ1-4|TRBV7-9
CASSSTGSSEKLFF
TGTGCCAGCAGCTCGACAGGGTCTAGTGAAAAACTGTTTTTT
>NA|TRBD1|TRBJ2-1|TRBV5-6
CASSGGTGRGEQFF
TGTGCCAGCAGCGGCGGGACAGGTAGAGGTGAGCAGTTCTTC
>NA|TRBD1|TRBJ2-1|TRBV28
CASSAGTASYNEQFF
TGTGCCAGCAGTGCCGGGACAGCATCCTACAATGAGCAGTTCTTC
>NA|NA|TRBJ1-1|TRBV27
CASSDRNTEAFF
TGTGCCAGCAGTGACAGGAACACTGAAGCTTTCTTT